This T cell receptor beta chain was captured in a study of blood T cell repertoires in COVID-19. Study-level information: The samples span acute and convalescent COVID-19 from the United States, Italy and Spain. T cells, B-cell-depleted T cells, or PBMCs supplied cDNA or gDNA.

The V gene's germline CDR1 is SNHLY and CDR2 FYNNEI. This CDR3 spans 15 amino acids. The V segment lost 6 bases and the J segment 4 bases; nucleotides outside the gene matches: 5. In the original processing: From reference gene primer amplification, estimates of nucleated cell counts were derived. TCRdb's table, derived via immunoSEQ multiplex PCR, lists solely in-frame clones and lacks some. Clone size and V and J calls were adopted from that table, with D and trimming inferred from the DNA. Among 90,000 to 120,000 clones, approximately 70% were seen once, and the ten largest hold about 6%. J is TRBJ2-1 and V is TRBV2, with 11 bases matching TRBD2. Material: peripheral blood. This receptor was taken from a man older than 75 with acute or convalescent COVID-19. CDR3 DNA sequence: TGTGCCAGCAGCGCCGGACTAGCGGGTTACAATGAGCAGTTCTTC. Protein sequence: CASSAGLAGYNEQFF.